What follows is one T cell receptor beta chain and its context. Its specificity is not known. The data were produced by immunoSEQ multiplex PCR, yet TCRdb's version contains in-frame clones alone and is incomplete. The table lists about 81,000 clones, approximately 88% of them singletons. The sample originates from a study of PD-L1 blockade in urothelial cancer. Study in general: Patients had undergone 0 to 3 prior chemotherapy regimens. A median blood sample held 141,255 T cells and approximately 83,000 unique TCRs. The study's findings and limits: When measured at 3 weeks, tumor-associated blood clones expanded more in durable-benefit patients.

Stated time point: pretreatment peripheral blood. The patients' disease, urothelial carcinoma, was locally advanced or metastatic. Germline V gives CDR1 MDHEN, CDR2 SYDVKM. V was trimmed by 6 bases and J by 4 bases, leaving 12 bases between them. The CDR3 totals 13 residues. V gene TRBV28 combines with J gene TRBJ1-2; the D gene is possibly TRBD1 (5 bases). This specimen consisted of PBMCs, obtained around atezolizumab (anti-PD-L1) treatment. The sequence came from a woman of 80 years or more with urothelial cancer. CDR3 amino acids: CASRPDSLYGYTF. The CDR3 bases are TGTGCCAGCAGGCCCGACAGCCTCTATGGCTACACCTTC.